This passage covers 19 T cell receptor beta chains from one sample sequenced in a study of blood T cell repertoires in COVID-19. Sequenced by immunoSEQ multiplex PCR; TCRdb stores in-frame clones only, minus some. The sample comprises roughly 60,000 clones, approximately 84% of which are singletons, and roughly 4% rests with the top ten. The sample comprised peripheral blood. The origin of the receptors is a man aged 55 to 70 with acute or convalescent COVID-19.

CDR3 in DNA: TGTGCCACCAGTGATTTGCGCCTAGCGGGGGATGAGCAGTTCTTC. This codes for CATSDLRLAGDEQFF. The chain joins TRBV24-1 to TRBJ2-1, with 10 bases that match TRBD2. Germline assignment: CDR1 KGHDR and CDR2 SFDVKD. The CDR3 sequence is 15 residues long. V trimming: 0 bases; J trimming: 8 bases; junction bases outside the gene matches: 3.

The chain uses TRBV2 and TRBJ2-2, with TRBD1 matching 9 bases. V shed 7 bases and J 7 bases; nucleotides not matched to a gene: 10. Germline lookup yields CDR1 SNHLY and CDR2 FYNNEI. The CDR3 has 15 amino acids. The CDR3 DNA follows: TGTGCCAGCAACCCCGGTACAGGGGGCTTCGGGGAGCTGTTTTTT. This translates into CASNPGTGGFGELFF.

The chain links TRBV2 to TRBJ1-1; 10 bases are shared with TRBD1. CDR3 length: 16 amino acids. V lost 7 bases, J lost 1 base, and 9 bases stayed unmatched. The V gene's germline CDR1 is SNHLY and CDR2 FYNNEI. The CDR3 DNA sequence: TGTGCCAGCACCTTAACTAGGACAGGGGGGAACACTGAAGCTTTCTTT. Translation gives CASTLTRTGGNTEAFF. Using reference TRBV2 and TRBJ1-1 for the parts outside the CDR3, the full variable domain is EPEVTQTPSHQVTQMGQEVILRCVPISNHLYFYWYRQILGQKVEFLVSFYNNEISEKSEIFDDQFSVERPDGSNFTLKIRSTKLEDSAMYFCASTLTRTGGNTEAFFGQGTRLTVV.

The V call is TRBV10-2, the J call TRBJ1-2, with D possibly TRBD1 on 5 matching bases. With 6 bases removed from V and 7 bases from J, the gap between germline ends came to 18 bases. The CDR3 is made up of 14 amino acids. From germline, CDR1 is WSHSY and CDR2 SAAADI. The CDR3 DNA reads TGCGCCAGCAGCCTCGGGGGGTCTGCTAGTGGCTACACCTTC. Amino acids: CASSLGGSASGYTF.

The chain recombines TRBV25-1 with TRBJ1-2; D ambiguous. V was shortened by 1 base and J by 4 bases, with 7 bases between the two germline ends. This CDR3 region has 13 residues. CDR1 is MGHDK, CDR2 SYGVNS, per germline. CDR3 sequence: CASSESGLYGYTF. CDR3 DNA sequence: TGTGCCAGCAGTGAATCAGGCCTCTATGGCTACACCTTC.

The chain joins TRBV5-8 to TRBJ2-5, with a possible D match to TRBD2 (5 bases). Trimming removed 4 bases from V and 1 base from J, with 11 bases in between. Germline CDR1 reads SGHTS; CDR2 reads YDEGEE. The CDR3 runs to 14 residues. CDR3 bases: TGTGCCAGCAGCCAGGAGGCCGGCCAAGAGACCCAGTACTTC. Translation: CASSQEAGQETQYF.

The V and J genes are TRBV6-6 and TRBJ1-5; D gene uncertain. V dropped 5 bases and J dropped 5 bases, with 10 bases sitting between them. The CDR3 runs 13 residues. CDR1 MNHNY and CDR2 SVGAGI come from the germline V gene (reference sequence). CDR3 sequence: CASSLPGDQPQHF. The CDR3 DNA follows: TGTGCCAGCAGTCTGCCCGGGGATCAGCCCCAGCATTTT.

This clone was found once. V and J are TRBV6-5 and TRBJ1-6; D is unresolved. Germline V CDR1 and CDR2: MNHEY, SVGAGI. With 4 bases removed from V and 8 bases from J, the gap between germline ends came to 12 bases. CDR3 length: 14 residues. In nucleotides, the CDR3 is TGTGCCAGCAGTTCGGCCCTTGGAGATTCACCCCTCCACTTT. Its translation is CASSSALGDSPLHF.

This clone came up once. The rearrangement uses TRBV5-1 and TRBJ2-3; D is uncertain. Deletions cut 0 bases from V and 0 bases from J, with 5 bases between. The CDR3 sequence is 14 residues long. CDR1 SGHRS and CDR2 YFSETQ come from the germline V gene. The CDR3 protein is CASSLGHSTDTQYF. Here the CDR3 DNA reads TGCGCCAGCAGCTTGGGACATAGCACAGATACGCAGTATTTT.

CDR3 protein: CASTPGQGIYEQYF. The DNA for the CDR3 is TGTGCCAGCACCCCGGGACAGGGGATCTACGAGCAGTACTTC. The V gene is TRBV7-2, the J gene TRBJ2-7, with 10 bases lining up with TRBD1. The CDR3 length is 14 residues. The germline V gene has CDR1 SGHTA and CDR2 FQGNSA. V gave up 7 bases and J gave up 3 bases; unmatched junction bases: 6.

The J gene is TRBJ1-1, the V gene TRBV7-9; the D gene is possibly TRBD1 (5 bases). V was trimmed by 4 bases and J by 5 bases, leaving 11 bases between them. Looked up from germline, CDR1 is SEHNR and CDR2 is FQNEAQ (reference sequence). This CDR3 region has 13 residues. The chain's CDR3 is CASSSQGSTEAFF. DNA for the CDR3: TGTGCCAGCAGCTCCCAGGGTTCAACTGAAGCTTTCTTT.

V usage is TRBV5-6 and J usage is TRBJ2-7, with 8 bases identical to TRBD1. CDR1 is SGHDT, CDR2 YYEEEE, per germline. J was trimmed by 2 bases and V by 5 bases; bases with no gene match: 6. The CDR3 is 14 amino acids. CDR3 sequence (DNA): TGTGCCAGCAGGGCCGGGACAGGTGCCTACGAGCAGTACTTC. Translated: CASRAGTGAYEQYF.

This clone was found once. V gene TRBV29-1 combines with J gene TRBJ1-2; TRBD1 agrees at 7 bases. There are 12 residues in the CDR3. Germline V gene data show CDR1 as SQVTM and CDR2 as ANQGSEA. The trim removed 6 bases at V and 7 bases at J, leaving 8 bases unmatched. This chain's CDR3 is CSVLQGQGGYTF. CDR3 DNA: TGCAGCGTGCTACAGGGGCAGGGTGGCTACACCTTC.

The chain uses TRBV6-5 and TRBJ1-6, with D hard to call. V was clipped by 8 bases and J by 7 bases, with 15 bases between them. Germline V gene lookup returns CDR1 MNHEY and CDR2 SVGAGI. This CDR3 comprises 14 residues. The CDR3 sequence: CASSEVTKNSPLHF. The CDR3 DNA reads TGTGCCAGCTCTGAGGTTACGAAGAATTCACCCCTCCACTTT.

J is TRBJ2-2 and V is TRBV19; 7 nucleotides line up with TRBD1. CDR1 and CDR2 (germline): LNHDA, SQIVND (reference sequence). V gave up 4 bases and J gave up 4 bases; unmatched junction bases: 6. CDR3 length: 15 residues. In nucleotides, the CDR3 is TGTGCCAGTAGTACACAGACAGGGTCCACCGGGGAGCTGTTTTTT. Amino acids: CASSTQTGSTGELFF.

V gene TRBV18 combines with J gene TRBJ1-3, with TRBD1 matching 7 bases. Trimming removed 3 bases from V and 3 bases from J; junction bases left unmatched: 8. Germline V gene data show CDR1 as KGHSH and CDR2 as LQKENI. The CDR3 has 16 amino acids. In nucleotides, the CDR3 is TGTGCCAGCTCACCCCGACAGGGTGGAATTGGAAACACCATATATTTT. This encodes CASSPRQGGIGNTIYF. Variable domain in full (rest from reference TRBV18 and TRBJ1-3): NAGVMQNPRHLVRRRGQEARLRCSPMKGHSHVYWYRQLPEEGLKFMVYLQKENIIDESGMPKERFSAEFPKEGPSILRIQQVVRGDSAAYFCASSPRQGGIGNTIYFGEGSWLTVV.

The V gene is TRBV11-2, the J gene TRBJ2-1; the match to TRBD2 covers 10 bases. V trimming: 5 bases; J trimming: 4 bases; junction bases outside the gene matches: 8. Germline lookup yields CDR1 SGHAT and CDR2 FQNNGV. CDR3 size: 16 residues. Here the CDR3 reads CASSDLSGGLYNEQFF. As DNA, the CDR3 is TGTGCCAGCAGCGATCTTAGCGGGGGGCTTTACAATGAGCAGTTCTTC.

The CDR3: CASSPGVGGYGYTF. CDR3 nucleotides: TGTGCCAGCAGCCCCGGCGTTGGGGGGTATGGCTACACCTTC. J is TRBJ1-2 and V is TRBV11-2; a possible D gene is TRBD1 (5 bases). This CDR3 has 14 residues. Germline V lookup: CDR1 SGHAT, CDR2 FQNNGV. Trimming left V 5 bases short and J 5 bases short, with 15 bases between.

The chain has TRBV21-1 and TRBJ2-3; the table's D call, TRBD1, has no DNA check behind it. TRBV21-1 is a known pseudogene. The CDR3 is 20 residues long. CDR3 nucleotide sequence: TGTGCCAGCATAGAAGGGCCGGGGGGACAGGCGGAGGGGCAGGCAGATACGCAGTATTTT. This sequence encodes CASIEGPGGQAEGQADTQYF.